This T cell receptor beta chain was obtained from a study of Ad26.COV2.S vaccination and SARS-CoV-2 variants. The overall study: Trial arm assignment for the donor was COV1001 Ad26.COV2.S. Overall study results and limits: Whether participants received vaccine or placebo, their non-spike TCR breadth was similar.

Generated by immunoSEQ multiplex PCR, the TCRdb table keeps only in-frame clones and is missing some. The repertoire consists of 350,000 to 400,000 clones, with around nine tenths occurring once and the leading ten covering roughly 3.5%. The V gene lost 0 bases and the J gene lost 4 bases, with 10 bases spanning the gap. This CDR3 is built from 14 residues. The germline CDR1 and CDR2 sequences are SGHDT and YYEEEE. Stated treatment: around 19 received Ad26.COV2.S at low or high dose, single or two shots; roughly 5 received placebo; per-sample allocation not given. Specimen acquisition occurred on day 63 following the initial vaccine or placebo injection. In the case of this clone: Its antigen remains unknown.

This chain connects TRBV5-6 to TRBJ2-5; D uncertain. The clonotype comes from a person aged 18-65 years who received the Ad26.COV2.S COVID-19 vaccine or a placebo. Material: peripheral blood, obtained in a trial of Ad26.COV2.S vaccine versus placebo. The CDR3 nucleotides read TGTGCCAGCAGCTTGGCCGCCAGGTCAGAGACCCAGTACTTC. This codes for CASSLAARSETQYF. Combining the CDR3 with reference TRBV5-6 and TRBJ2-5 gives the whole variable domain DAGVTQSPTHLIKTRGQQVTLRCSPKSGHDTVSWYQQALGQGPQFIFQYYEEEERQRGNFPDRFSGHQFPNYSSELNVNALLLGDSALYLCASSLAARSETQYFGPGTRLLVL.